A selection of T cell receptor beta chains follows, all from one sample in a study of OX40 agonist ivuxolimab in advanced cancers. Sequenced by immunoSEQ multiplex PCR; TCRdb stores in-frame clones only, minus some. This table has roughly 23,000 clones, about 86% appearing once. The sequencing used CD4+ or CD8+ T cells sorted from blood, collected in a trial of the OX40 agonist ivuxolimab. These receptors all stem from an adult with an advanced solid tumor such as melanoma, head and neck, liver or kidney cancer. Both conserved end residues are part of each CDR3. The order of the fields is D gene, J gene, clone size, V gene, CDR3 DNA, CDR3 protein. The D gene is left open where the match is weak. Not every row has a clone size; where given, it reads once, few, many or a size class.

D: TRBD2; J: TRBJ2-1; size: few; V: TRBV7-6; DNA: TGTGCCAGCAGCTTTACTAGCGGTGACTCCTACAATGAGCAGTTCTTC; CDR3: CASSFTSGDSYNEQFF
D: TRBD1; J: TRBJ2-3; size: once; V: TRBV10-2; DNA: TGCGCCAGCAGTGGACCACCAGACAGGGTTTTCACAGATACGCAGTATTTT; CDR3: CASSGPPDRVFTDTQYF
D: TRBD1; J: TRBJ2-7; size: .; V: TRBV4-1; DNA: TGCGCCAGCAGCCAATACAGGGGAACCCGATACGAGCAGTACTTC; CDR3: CASSQYRGTRYEQYF
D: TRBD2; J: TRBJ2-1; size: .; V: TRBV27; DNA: TGTGCCAGCAGTCCCTTTGGGACTAGCGGAGCCTACAATGAGCAGTTCTTC; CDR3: CASSPFGTSGAYNEQFF
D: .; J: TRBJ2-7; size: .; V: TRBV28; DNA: TGTGCCAGCAGTTCGGGTCTCGAGCAGTACTTC; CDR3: CASSSGLEQYF
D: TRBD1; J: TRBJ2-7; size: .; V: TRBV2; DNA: TGTGCCAGCAGTGGACAGGGTTTATCCTACGAGCAGTACTTC; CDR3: CASSGQGLSYEQYF
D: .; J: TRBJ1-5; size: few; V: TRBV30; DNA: TGTGCCTGGAGTGTACTGGGGGGTCAGCCCCAGCATTTT; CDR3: CAWSVLGGQPQHF
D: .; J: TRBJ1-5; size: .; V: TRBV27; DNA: TGTGCCAGCAGTCAGGGAGGGGGATTATCTCAGCCCCAGCATTTT; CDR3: CASSQGGGLSQPQHF
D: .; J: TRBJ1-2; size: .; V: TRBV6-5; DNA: TGTGCCAGCAGTTACCCTGTCGGCTACACCTTC; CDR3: CASSYPVGYTF
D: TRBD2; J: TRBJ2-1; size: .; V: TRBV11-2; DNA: TGTGCCAGCAGCTTAGACGGCCGTTGGGGCGGGAGACTTAACAATGAGCAGTTCTTC; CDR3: CASSLDGRWGGRLNNEQFF
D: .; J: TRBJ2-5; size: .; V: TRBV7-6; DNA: TGTGCCAGCAGCTTAGCTGGCGAGGGGGGAGAGACCCAGTACTTC; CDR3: CASSLAGEGGETQYF
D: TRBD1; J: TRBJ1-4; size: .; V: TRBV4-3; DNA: TGCGCCAGCAGCCGATACCGGGACAGGGAATTTTTGGAAGAATGGGGTGAAAAACTGTTTTTT; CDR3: CASSRYRDREFLEEWGEKLFF
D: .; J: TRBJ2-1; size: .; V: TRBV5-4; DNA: TGTGCCAGCAGCCCGAGATGGGATGAGCAGTTCTTC; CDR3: CASSPRWDEQFF
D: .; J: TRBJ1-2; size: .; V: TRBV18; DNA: TGTGCCAGCTCGCCCGGACAGCCCAGAGGCTACACCTTC; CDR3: CASSPGQPRGYTF
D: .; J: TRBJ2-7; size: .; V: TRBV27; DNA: TGTGCCAGCAGCGACGCGGGACAGAACCCCTACGAGCAGTACTTC; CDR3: CASSDAGQNPYEQYF
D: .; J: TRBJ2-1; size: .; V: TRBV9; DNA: TGTGCCAGCAGCGTAGGAGAAGGGCGGAGCTCCTACAATGAGCAGTTCTTC; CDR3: CASSVGEGRSSYNEQFF
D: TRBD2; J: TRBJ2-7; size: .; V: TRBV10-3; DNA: TGTGCCATCAGAGGGACTAGCGGGAGGGGTAGCTCCTACGAGCAGTACTTC; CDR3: CAIRGTSGRGSSYEQYF
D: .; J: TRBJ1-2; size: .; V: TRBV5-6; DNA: TGTGCCAGCAGCTCGCAGGGCCGTGGCTACACCTTC; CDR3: CASSSQGRGYTF
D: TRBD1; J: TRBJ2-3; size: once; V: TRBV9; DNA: TGTGCCAGCAGCGTAGAACAGGGGTACACAGATACGCAGTATTTT; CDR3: CASSVEQGYTDTQYF
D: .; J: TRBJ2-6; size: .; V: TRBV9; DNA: TGTGCCAGCGGCGCCGGGGCCAACGTCCTGACTTTC; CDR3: CASGAGANVLTF
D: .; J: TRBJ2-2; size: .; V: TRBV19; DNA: TGTGCCAGTAGGTTTGGCGGGGAGCTGTTTTTT; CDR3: CASRFGGELFF
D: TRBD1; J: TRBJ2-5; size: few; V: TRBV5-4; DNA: TGTGCCAGCAGCTTGGATACAGGGGTAGAGACCCAGTACTTC; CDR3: CASSLDTGVETQYF
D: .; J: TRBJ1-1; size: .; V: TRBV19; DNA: TGTGCCAGTAGTATAACGGATAACACTGAAGCTTTCTTT; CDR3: CASSITDNTEAFF
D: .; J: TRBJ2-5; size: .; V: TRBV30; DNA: TGTGCCTGGAGTTTAGGGGGTGTTCGGGCCCTCTCACAAGAGACCCAGTACTTC; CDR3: CAWSLGGVRALSQETQYF
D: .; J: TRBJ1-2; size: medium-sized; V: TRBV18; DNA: TGTGCCAGCTCACCCACCCCCAACTATGGCTACACCTTC; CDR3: CASSPTPNYGYTF
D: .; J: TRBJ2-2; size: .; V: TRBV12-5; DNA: TGTGCTAGTGGTTTGGTACCCGGCGGGGAGCTGTTTTTT; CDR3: CASGLVPGGELFF
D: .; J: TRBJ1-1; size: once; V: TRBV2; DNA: TGTGCCAGCAGGGACAGCGGGTCGAACACTGAAGCTTTCTTT; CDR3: CASRDSGSNTEAFF
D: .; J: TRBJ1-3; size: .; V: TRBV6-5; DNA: TGTGCCAGCGCAGAGGGAGCTGGAAACACCATATATTTT; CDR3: CASAEGAGNTIYF
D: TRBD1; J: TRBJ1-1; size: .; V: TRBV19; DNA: TGTGCCAGTAGTATCTGGGACAGGGGAAAAACTGAAGCTTTCTTT; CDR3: CASSIWDRGKTEAFF
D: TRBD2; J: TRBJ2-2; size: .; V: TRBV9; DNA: TGTGCCAGCAGCGTTCAAGCGGGAGGGTCCCCCGGGGAGCTGTTTTTT; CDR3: CASSVQAGGSPGELFF
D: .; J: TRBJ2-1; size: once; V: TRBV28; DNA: TGTGCCAGCTCCTTTGGTGGGGGAGACATCAATGAGCAGTTCTTC; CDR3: CASSFGGGDINEQFF
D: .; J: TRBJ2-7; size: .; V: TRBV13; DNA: TGTGCCAGCAGCTTTGGGCAGGGTTACGAGCAGTACTTC; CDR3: CASSFGQGYEQYF
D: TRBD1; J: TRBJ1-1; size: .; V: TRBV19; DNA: TGTGCCAGCCAAAAAAGTTGGGACAGGGGTAACACTGAAGCTTTCTTT; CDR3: CASQKSWDRGNTEAFF
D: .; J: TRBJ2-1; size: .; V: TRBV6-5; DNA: TGTGCCAGCAGGGGAAGCTCCTACAATGAGCAGTTCTTC; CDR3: CASRGSSYNEQFF
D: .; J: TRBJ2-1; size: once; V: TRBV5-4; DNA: TGTGCCAGCAGCTTAAGGAACAATGAGCAGTTCTTC; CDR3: CASSLRNNEQFF
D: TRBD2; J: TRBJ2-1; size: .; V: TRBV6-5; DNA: TGTGCCAGCAGCGGACTAGCGGGACCCTACAATGAGCAGTTCTTC; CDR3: CASSGLAGPYNEQFF
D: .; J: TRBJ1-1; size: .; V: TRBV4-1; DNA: TGCGCCAGCAGCCAGATGAACACTGAAGCTTTCTTT; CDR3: CASSQMNTEAFF
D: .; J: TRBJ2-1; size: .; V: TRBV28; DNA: TGTGCCAGCAGTTTTTGGCGCAATGAGCAGTTCTTC; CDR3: CASSFWRNEQFF
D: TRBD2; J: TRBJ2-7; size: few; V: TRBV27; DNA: TGTGCCAGCAGTTTATTGTCGGCCTCAGTAGCGGGAGTAAGCGAGCAGTACTTC; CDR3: CASSLLSASVAGVSEQYF
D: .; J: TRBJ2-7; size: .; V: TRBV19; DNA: TGTGCCAGTAGTGACCGGGACTCGTCCTACGAGCAGTACTTC; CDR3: CASSDRDSSYEQYF
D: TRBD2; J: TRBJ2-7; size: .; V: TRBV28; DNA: TGTGCCAGCAGTTTAGGGCGGGAGGTGTTTTACGAGCAGTACTTC; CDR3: CASSLGREVFYEQYF
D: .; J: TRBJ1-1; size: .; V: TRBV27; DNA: TGTGCCAGCAGTCCCACCGCGGGGGCCTTGTCAACTGAAGCTTTCTTT; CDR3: CASSPTAGALSTEAFF